Presented here are 32 T cell receptor beta chains from one specimen sequenced in a study of T cell responses to AZD1222 COVID-19 vaccine (dated by TCRdb to the early 2020s). According to the study, the label for this sample's time point signals: baseline before first vaccination. The receptor library was made with the immunoSEQ multiplex PCR assay. TCRdb holds this immuneACCESS table with in-frame rearrangements only. Some clones are missing; in checked studies, unresolved V genes explain under half, and the rest has no known cause. This sample has about 180,000 clones in its table, and just over 85% of those were observed once. About 7.2% of the sample is taken by the ten largest. The material was peripheral blood, obtained on day 0 of AZD1222 vaccination. The receptors derive from an adult in good health.

This chain connects TRBV3-1 (or the pseudogene TRBV3-2) to TRBJ1-4; TRBD1 agrees at 9 bases. The ends lost 4 bases at V and 1 base at J; junction bases unmatched: 4. Germline V gives CDR1 LGHDT, CDR2 YNNKEL (reference sequence). The CDR3 covers 16 residues. The CDR3 DNA reads as TGTGCCAGCAGCCGCCGGGACAGGGAAACTAATGAAAAACTGTTTTTT. Translated: CASSRRDRETNEKLFF.

The chain combines TRBV28 with TRBJ1-5; 9 nucleotides line up with TRBD1. The length of the CDR3 is 16 residues. Looked up from germline, CDR1 is MDHEN and CDR2 is SYDVKM. V trimming: 6 bases; J trimming: 9 bases; junction bases outside the gene matches: 15. CDR3 residues: CASSRWTGDRPRPQHF. Here the CDR3 DNA reads TGTGCCAGCAGCCGTTGGACAGGGGACCGTCCACGGCCCCAGCATTTT.

The V gene is TRBV6-2 or TRBV6-3, the J gene TRBJ1-5, with no clear D. V was clipped by 1 base and J by 9 bases, with 7 bases between them. The CDR3 spans 12 residues. Germline V gene lookup returns CDR1 MNHEY and CDR2 SVGEGT. Here the CDR3 DNA reads TGTGCCAGCAGTTACTTGCGGGGGCCCCAGCATTTT. Translating gives CASSYLRGPQHF.

The rearrangement links TRBV24-1 to TRBJ2-2, with D perhaps matching TRBD1 (6 bases). The CDR3 sequence is 15 residues long. Trimming shortened V by 4 bases and J by 1 base, and 9 bases separated the two germline ends. CDR1 is KGHDR and CDR2 is SFDVKD in the germline V gene. DNA of the CDR3: TGTGCCACCAGTGACCCGGGACAGAACACCGGGGAGCTGTTTTTT. Amino acid sequence: CATSDPGQNTGELFF.

V usage is TRBV4-2 and J usage is TRBJ1-5; D not certain. Germline assignment: CDR1 LGHNA and CDR2 YNFKEQ. Trimming removed 0 bases at V and 0 bases at J, with 9 bases between. CDR3 size: 16 residues. Here the CDR3 reads CASSQEGLASNQPQHF. Written as DNA, the CDR3 is TGTGCCAGCAGCCAAGAAGGATTAGCTAGCAATCAGCCCCAGCATTTT.

This chain uses TRBV24-1 with TRBJ1-4, with TRBD1 as a possible D gene (6 bases). V was shortened by 6 bases and J by 8 bases, with 18 bases between the two germline ends. Germline-derived CDR1 and CDR2 are KGHDR and SFDVKD. There are 15 residues in the CDR3. The CDR3 coding sequence is TGTGCCACCAGTCGGGGGCGGGGTAATGACGAAAAACTGTTTTTT. It is translated as CATSRGRGNDEKLFF.

The V call is TRBV28, the J call TRBJ2-3, with 9 bases fitting TRBD2. The germline V gene encodes CDR1 MDHEN and CDR2 SYDVKM. The ends lost 8 bases at V and 8 bases at J; junction bases unmatched: 14. The CDR3 has 15 amino acids. DNA for the CDR3: TGTGCCAGCCGTTCTCGCGGGGGGGCCGCCCGTACGCAGTATTTT. Residues: CASRSRGGAARTQYF.

V gene TRBV5-4 combines with J gene TRBJ2-7; possibly TRBD1 or TRBD2 for D (6 bases each). V dropped 2 bases and J dropped 1 base, with 10 bases sitting between them. In germline, CDR1 is SGHNT, CDR2 YYREEE (reference sequence). The CDR3 has 14 residues. The CDR3 loop reads CASSFGGPSYEQYF. The CDR3 nucleotides are TGTGCCAGCAGCTTTGGGGGGCCGTCCTACGAGCAGTACTTC.

This clone was counted once. The chain employs TRBV4-1 and TRBJ2-7; D remains ambiguous. This CDR3 is 16 amino acids long. In germline, CDR1 is MGHRA, CDR2 YSYEKL. Deletions cut 3 bases from V and 2 bases from J, with 17 bases between. In DNA, the CDR3 is TGCGCCAGCAGCCAGGTACTTGGTCGGTTTACCTACGAGCAGTACTTC. Translated, it gives CASSQVLGRFTYEQYF.

This chain's CDR3 is CASSLWGNTEAFF. CDR3 in DNA: TGTGCCAGCAGCTTGTGGGGGAACACTGAAGCTTTCTTT. The V and J genes are TRBV5-6 and TRBJ1-1; the D is unclear. This CDR3 has 13 amino acids. Per germline, CDR1 SGHDT and CDR2 YYEEEE. Trimming removed 1 base at V and 1 base at J, with 5 bases between.

This chain uses TRBV27 with TRBJ1-2, with D tentatively TRBD1 (6 bases). Deletions cut 0 bases from V and 2 bases from J, with 16 bases between. CDR1 MNHEY and CDR2 SMNVEV come from the germline V gene (reference sequence). CDR3 length equals 17 residues. CDR3: CASSLSLRGAANYGYTF. CDR3 DNA: TGTGCCAGCAGTTTATCCCTACGGGGGGCAGCAAACTATGGCTACACCTTC.

This clone was seen once. This sequence joins TRBV7-9 and TRBJ1-5, with 8 bases that match TRBD1. CDR1 is SEHNR, CDR2 FQNEAQ, per germline (reference sequence). CDR3 length: 17 amino acids. With 1 base clipped from V and 5 bases from J, the junction kept 10 bases outside the gene matches. CDR3 in amino acids: CASSLGSAGGGDQPQHF. For the CDR3, the DNA is TGTGCCAGCAGCTTAGGGTCGGCAGGGGGCGGAGATCAGCCCCAGCATTTT.

The chain is built from TRBV5-4 and TRBJ1-1; D possibly corresponds to TRBD1 (6 bases). In germline, CDR1 is SGHNT, CDR2 YYREEE (reference sequence). This CDR3 region has 12 residues. Trimming removed 3 bases from V and 5 bases from J, with 8 bases in between. The CDR3 loop reads CASSSGATEAFF. The CDR3 nucleotides read TGTGCCAGCAGCTCGGGGGCGACTGAAGCTTTCTTT.

The chain links TRBV2 to TRBJ1-5, with 7 bases lining up with TRBD1. V lost 6 bases and J lost 1; bases outside the gene matches: 0. There are 13 residues in the CDR3. Germline V lookup: CDR1 SNHLY, CDR2 FYNNEI. The CDR3 spells CASRGQSNQPQHF. The CDR3 region has the DNA TGTGCCAGCAGGGGACAGAGCAATCAGCCCCAGCATTTT.

This chain connects TRBV7-6 to TRBJ1-6, with a tentative D call TRBD1 (5 bases). Looked up from germline, CDR1 is SGHVS and CDR2 is FNYEAQ. V shed 1 base and J shed 0 bases, with 13 bases lying between them. The CDR3 is made up of 18 amino acids. The DNA for the CDR3 is TGTGCCAGCAGCTTAGAAGGCAGGGAGAGCTCCTATAATTCACCCCTCCACTTT. Its translation: CASSLEGRESSYNSPLHF.

V and J are TRBV19 and TRBJ1-1; no reliable D call. With 5 bases removed from V and 0 bases from J, the gap between germline ends came to 4 bases. From germline, CDR1 is LNHDA and CDR2 SQIVND (reference sequence). This CDR3 has 12 amino acids. The CDR3 DNA reads as TGTGCCAGTAGTTTCGTGAACACTGAAGCTTTCTTT. Protein product: CASSFVNTEAFF.

The CDR3 protein is CASSSPGTRFYNEQFF. CDR3 coding DNA: TGTGCCAGCAGCAGCCCCGGGACTAGGTTCTACAATGAGCAGTTCTTC. This chain uses TRBV7-6 with TRBJ2-1; 8 positions match TRBD2. The CDR3 extends over 16 amino acids. Germline CDR1 reads SGHVS; CDR2 reads FNYEAQ. V dropped 5 bases and J dropped 3; count of bases not matched to a gene: 9.

This clone was counted a single time. J is TRBJ2-3 and V is TRBV4-1; D not resolved. V gave up 0 bases and J gave up 5 bases, with 9 bases separating them. Germline CDR1 is MGHRA and CDR2 is YSYEKL. This CDR3 comprises 14 residues. In DNA form, the CDR3 reads TGCGCCAGCAGCCAAGATGAAGGGCGAGATACGCAGTATTTT. Amino acids: CASSQDEGRDTQYF.

This CDR3 is CASSLERPYEQYF. CDR3 in DNA: TGCGCCAGCAGCTTGGAGAGGCCCTACGAGCAGTACTTC. The chain couples TRBV5-1 to TRBJ2-7; D uncertain. CDR3 length: 13 residues. The germline V and J ends were trimmed by 0 bases and 2 bases, with 6 bases remaining between them. Germline CDR1 SGHRS, CDR2 YFSETQ.

The V and J genes are TRBV29-1 and TRBJ2-3, with 14 positions matching TRBD2. Per the germline V gene, CDR1 is SQVTM and CDR2 is ANQGSEA. The CDR3 covers 15 residues. V trimming: 4 bases; J trimming: 3 bases; junction bases outside the gene matches: 3. CDR3 sequence reads: CSVGLAGGRTDTQYF. In nucleotides, the CDR3 is TGCAGCGTTGGACTAGCGGGGGGGCGGACAGATACGCAGTATTTT.

J is TRBJ2-7 and V is TRBV19; D possibly uses TRBD1 or TRBD2 (6 bases each). Trimming pared 4 bases from V and 2 bases from J, leaving 12 bases between. Germline lookup yields CDR1 LNHDA and CDR2 SQIVND (reference sequence). The CDR3 has 14 amino acids. In nucleotides, the CDR3 is TGTGCCAGTAGTACGGGGGCGGGCGCCTACGAGCAGTACTTC. Protein product: CASSTGAGAYEQYF. The full variable domain, in which reference TRBV19 and TRBJ2-7 provide the parts outside the CDR3, is DGGITQSPKYLFRKEGQNVTLSCEQNLNHDAMYWYRQDPGQGLRLIYYSQIVNDFQKGDIAEGYSVSREKKESFPLTVTSAQKNPTAFYLCASSTGAGAYEQYFGPGTRLTVT.

The genes are TRBV5-6 and TRBJ1-2; TRBD1 might be the D (5 bases). The V end was cut by 0 bases, the J end by 8 bases, with 11 bases between. CDR3 length equals 13 residues. Germline loops: CDR1 SGHDT, CDR2 YYEEEE. CDR3 residues: CASSLVRVEGYTF. Written as DNA, the CDR3 is TGTGCCAGCAGCTTGGTCAGGGTGGAAGGCTACACCTTC.

The CDR3 DNA follows: TGCGCCAGCAGCTTTGGACAAGCCAATGAGCAGTTCTTC. This gives the protein CASSFGQANEQFF. The chain links TRBV5-1 to TRBJ2-1, with TRBD1 as a possible D gene (5 bases). The length of the CDR3 is 13 residues. The V gene's germline CDR1 is SGHRS and CDR2 YFSETQ. The V and J ends lost 2 bases and 6 bases respectively, with 9 bases between them.

The chain combines TRBV19 with TRBJ1-6; TRBD1 might be the D (6 bases). Germline-derived CDR1 and CDR2 are LNHDA and SQIVND (reference sequence). The length of the CDR3 is 16 residues. The V end lost 3 bases, the J end lost 10 bases, and 19 bases lay between the germline ends. The CDR3 coding sequence is TGTGCCAGTAGTATCCGTGACGGCAGGGGATGGTCACCCCTCCACTTT. This codes for CASSIRDGRGWSPLHF.

This chain joins TRBV13 and TRBJ2-3; D is ambiguous. V was pared by 2 bases and J by 0 bases, with 9 bases between. CDR1 is PRHDT, CDR2 FYEKMQ, per germline (reference sequence). The CDR3 runs 15 residues. CDR3 protein: CASSLSASSTDTQYF. The CDR3 DNA reads as TGTGCCAGCAGCTTATCAGCTTCTAGCACAGATACGCAGTATTTT.

This chain links TRBV3-1 (or the pseudogene TRBV3-2) with TRBJ2-1, with TRBD2 matching over 7 bases. Germline V gives CDR1 LGHDT, CDR2 YNNKEL (reference sequence). This CDR3 comprises 15 residues. V shed 3 bases and J 6 bases; nucleotides not matched to a gene: 8. The CDR3 nucleotides read TGTGCCAGCAGCCAGGAAGCGGGGAGTTTCAATGAGCAGTTCTTC. Translating gives CASSQEAGSFNEQFF.

The rearrangement joins TRBV14 to TRBJ1-1; D perhaps matches TRBD1 (6 bases). The CDR3 is made up of 13 amino acids. CDR1 is SGHDN and CDR2 is FVKESK in the germline V gene. V was shortened by 4 bases and J by 7 bases, with 13 bases between the two germline ends. As DNA, the CDR3 is TGTGCCAGCAGCCCACCGGACAGTCTTGAAGCTTTCTTT. Its translation is CASSPPDSLEAFF.

The rearrangement links TRBV6-5 to TRBJ1-5; 7 bases are a match to TRBD1. The germline CDR1 and CDR2 sequences are MNHEY and SVGAGI. Trimming at V came to 8 bases and at J to 6 bases, leaving 13 bases not matched to a gene. The CDR3 covers 15 residues. The CDR3 here is CASGSTGVTGQPQHF. DNA for the CDR3: TGTGCCAGCGGGTCTACAGGGGTAACGGGTCAGCCCCAGCATTTT.

The chain links TRBV7-2 to TRBJ2-1; D is unresolved. V gave up 4 bases and J gave up 9 bases, with 7 bases separating them. Germline loops: CDR1 SGHTA, CDR2 FQGNSA. This CDR3 is 11 amino acids long. CDR3 in amino acids: CASSSRLEQFF. CDR3 DNA: TGTGCCAGCAGCTCAAGGCTTGAGCAGTTCTTC. The whole variable domain, filled in from reference TRBV7-2 and TRBJ2-1, reads GAGVSQSPSNKVTEKGKDVELRCDPISGHTALYWYRQSLGQGLEFLIYFQGNSAPDKSGLPSDRFSAERTGGSVSTLTIQRTQQEDSAVYLCASSSRLEQFFGPGTRLTVL.

CDR3 residues: CASSPTGGAYEQFF. The DNA for the CDR3 is TGTGCCAGCAGCCCCACGGGGGGGGCGTATGAGCAGTTCTTC. This chain joins TRBV9 and TRBJ2-1; TRBD2 agrees at 8 bases. CDR1 SGDLS and CDR2 YYNGEE come from the germline V gene. V shed 4 bases, J shed 8 bases, and the junction held 8 bases outside the gene matches. This CDR3 has 14 amino acids. Based on the CDR3 plus reference TRBV9 and TRBJ2-1, the full variable domain is DSGVTQTPKHLITATGQRVTLRCSPRSGDLSVYWYQQSLDQGLQFLIQYYNGEERAKGNILERFSAQQFPDLHSELNLSSLELGDSALYFCASSPTGGAYEQFFGPGTRLTVL.

A remark on this clone: In the same sample, other DNA sequences code for this CDR3. The chain uses TRBV5-1 and TRBJ2-7; D call uncertain. The CDR3 has 12 amino acids. The germline V gene encodes CDR1 SGHRS and CDR2 YFSETQ. The germline V and J ends were trimmed by 2 bases and 4 bases, with 7 bases remaining between them. CDR3 protein: CASSLKGYEQYF. CDR3 DNA: TGCGCCAGCAGCTTAAAGGGTTACGAGCAGTACTTC.

This chain joins TRBV7-6 and TRBJ2-6, with a weak D call TRBD1 (6 bases). V was cut by 5 bases and J by 0 bases, with 17 bases left in between. Germline CDR1 reads SGHVS; CDR2 reads FNYEAQ. The CDR3 length is 18 residues. The CDR3 region is CASSPGQSLNSGANVLTF. The CDR3 DNA follows: TGTGCCAGCAGCCCAGGACAGTCATTGAACTCTGGGGCCAACGTCCTGACTTTC.